This is a list of T cell receptor beta chains from one sample in a study of blood T cells in healthy people across ages. Each CDR3 protein gets one entry after TCRdb re-called the 5' RACE reads with MiXCR. The repertoire includes roughly 650,000 distinct CDR3 sequences, about 30% of them detected once, and over 15% sits in the top ten. Sequencing was done on a sample of blood. These receptor sequences come from a woman of 80 years or more in good health. Both conserved end residues are part of each CDR3. The order of the fields is V gene, clone size, D gene, J gene, CDR3 protein, CDR3 DNA. D genes are given only for firm matches. Rows may omit the clone size; those that give it use once, few, many or a size class.

TRBV6-5	many	NA	TRBJ2-5	CASKLGASGTQYF	TGTGCCAGCAAGTTGGGAGCTAGTGGGACCCAGTACTTC
TRBV29-1	few	TRBD1	TRBJ1-2	CSASPSTGGSGYTF	TGCAGTGCCTCGCCATCGACAGGGGGCTCTGGCTACACCTTC
TRBV6-2/TRBV6-3	few	TRBD2	TRBJ2-5	CASSLAGGTNEQYF	TGTGCCAGCAGTTTAGCGGGGGGGACTAATGAGCAGTACTTC
TRBV7-9	once	NA	TRBJ1-6	CASRLPEQGRNSPLHF	TGTGCCAGCAGGCTCCCCGAACAGGGACGGAATTCACCCCTCCACTTT
TRBV20-1	many	TRBD1	TRBJ2-1	CSILGTGAGRNEQFF	TGCAGTATATTGGGAACAGGGGCCGGTAGGAATGAGCAGTTCTTC
TRBV29-1	many	NA	TRBJ2-5	CSVERGIQETQYF	TGCAGCGTTGAACGAGGTATCCAAGAGACCCAGTACTTC
TRBV7-2	many	NA	TRBJ1-2	CASSPWGEWGYTF	TGTGCCAGCAGCCCCTGGGGGGAGTGGGGCTACACCTTC
TRBV6-6	many	TRBD1	TRBJ2-3	CASSQTGGSTDTQYF	TGTGCCAGCAGCCAGACAGGGGGTAGCACAGATACGCAGTATTTT
TRBV5-5	NA	NA	TRBJ1-5	CASSPTWYSNQPQHF	TGTGCCAGCAGCCCTACTTGGTATAGCAATCAGCCCCAGCATTTT
TRBV5-8	many	NA	TRBJ2-1	CASSPGTQQVHEQFF	TGTGCCAGCAGCCCCGGGACCCAACAGGTGCATGAGCAGTTCTTC
TRBV6-1	few	TRBD1	TRBJ1-6	CASSAKGAQPLHF	TGTGCCAGCAGTGCCAAGGGGGCTCAGCCCCTCCACTTT
TRBV19	NA	NA	TRBJ2-3	CASRFLRDLDGATQYF	TGTGCCAGTAGGTTCCTCCGGGACCTAGATGGAGCTACGCAGTATTTT
TRBV2	few	TRBD1	TRBJ1-5	CASLDRVVGNQPQHF	TGTGCCAGCCTCGACAGGGTGGTTGGCAATCAGCCCCAGCATTTT
TRBV28	many	NA	TRBJ2-7	CASRIHGSQTYEQYF	TGTGCCAGCAGGATCCACGGAAGTCAAACCTACGAGCAGTACTTC
TRBV30	NA	NA	TRBJ1-4	CAWGGEKRFF	TGTGCCTGGGGCGGGGAAAAACGGTTTTTT
TRBV7-3	few	NA	TRBJ2-3	CASSDQVGDTQYF	TGTGCCAGCAGCGATCAGGTTGGAGATACGCAGTATTTT
TRBV28	NA	NA	TRBJ2-5	CASSFNGGRETQYF	TGTGCCAGCAGTTTTAACGGGGGGCGAGAGACCCAGTACTTC
TRBV28	few	NA	TRBJ2-6	CASTTGPGTLSGANVPTF	TGTGCCAGCACCACGGGGCCGGGTACCCTCTCTGGGGCCAACGTCCCGACTTTC
TRBV20-1	many	NA	TRBJ2-7	CSARRDPRSYEQYF	TGCAGTGCTAGAAGGGACCCGCGTAGCTACGAGCAGTACTTC
TRBV5-1	NA	TRBD1	TRBJ1-4	CASSFSGQWGEKLFF	TGCGCCAGCAGCTTTTCGGGACAGTGGGGTGAAAAACTGTTTTTT
TRBV20-1	NA	TRBD1	TRBJ1-2	CSASRDQTGGSYGYTF	TGCAGTGCGTCCAGGGATCAAACAGGGGGATCGTATGGCTACACCTTC
TRBV30	NA	NA	TRBJ1-2	CAWSQQQWNYGYTF	TGTGCCTGGAGTCAACAGCAGTGGAACTATGGCTACACCTTC
TRBV6-1	NA	TRBD2	TRBJ2-6	CASSPGLAGVSGANVLTF	TGTGCCAGCAGCCCGGGACTAGCGGGGGTCTCTGGGGCCAACGTCCTGACTTTC
TRBV19	NA	TRBD1	TRBJ2-3	CASSTGQALSTDTQYF	TGTGCCAGTAGTACAGGACAGGCCTTAAGCACAGATACGCAGTATTTT
TRBV7-3	many	TRBD1	TRBJ2-6	CASRKVRTGASGANVLTF	TGTGCCAGCCGGAAGGTCCGGACAGGGGCCTCTGGGGCCAACGTCCTGACTTTC
TRBV11-2	once	NA	TRBJ2-7	CASSLRTPHEQYF	TGTGCCAGCAGCTTACGGACGCCCCACGAGCAGTACTTC
TRBV5-1	many	TRBD1	TRBJ1-5	CASSLGTGGNNQPQHF	TGCGCCAGCAGCTTAGGGACAGGGGGTAACAATCAGCCCCAGCATTTT
TRBV7-3	many	NA	TRBJ1-2	CASSLFNGAVNGYTF	TGTGCCAGCAGCTTATTCAATGGTGCGGTTAATGGCTACACCTTC
TRBV29-1	NA	NA	TRBJ2-6	CSVETDLGSGANVLTF	TGCAGCGTTGAGACAGACTTAGGTTCTGGGGCCAACGTCCTGACTTTC
TRBV20-1	many	NA	TRBJ2-1	CSAGEGGGHNEQFF	TGCAGTGCTGGGGAGGGCGGGGGCCACAATGAGCAGTTCTTC
TRBV7-9	many	TRBD1	TRBJ2-7	CASSLSAGQGVYEQYF	TGTGCCAGCAGCTTATCAGCTGGACAGGGGGTCTACGAGCAGTACTTC
TRBV29-1	few	NA	TRBJ2-3	CSVAKTDTQYF	TGCAGCGTCGCGAAAACAGATACGCAGTATTTT
TRBV6-6	NA	NA	TRBJ1-1	CASSHYPRGDTEAFF	TGTGCCAGCAGTCATTACCCTAGGGGCGACACTGAAGCTTTCTTT
TRBV6-2/TRBV6-3	once	TRBD2	TRBJ2-3	CASGIAGNTQYF	TGTGCCAGCGGAATAGCGGGGAATACGCAGTATTTT
TRBV7-2	many	NA	TRBJ1-4	CASSLTPYNEKLFF	TGTGCCAGCAGCTTGACGCCATATAATGAAAAACTGTTTTTT
TRBV7-2	NA	NA	TRBJ2-7	CASSLELANEQYF	TGTGCCAGCAGCTTAGAGCTAGCGAACGAGCAGTACTTC
TRBV7-9	many	TRBD1	TRBJ2-7	CASRPGTGADEQYF	TGTGCCAGCAGGCCAGGGACAGGGGCAGACGAGCAGTACTTC
TRBV5-5	many	NA	TRBJ2-1	CASSFGLGAYNEQFF	TGTGCCAGCAGCTTTGGTCTTGGGGCCTACAATGAGCAGTTCTTC
TRBV25-1	few	NA	TRBJ1-6	CASSKQGSPLHF	TGTGCCAGCAGTAAACAGGGTTCACCCCTCCACTTT
TRBV20-1	few	NA	TRBJ1-1	CSALPGRLSEGEAFF	TGCAGTGCTCTCCCGGGACGGTTGAGCGAGGGTGAAGCTTTCTTT
TRBV11-3	NA	NA	TRBJ2-7	CVSSIQGGEQYF	TGTGTCAGCAGCATCCAGGGGGGCGAGCAGTACTTC
TRBV29-1	many	TRBD1	TRBJ2-1	CSINSGGNEQFF	TGCAGCATTAATTCAGGGGGCAATGAGCAGTTCTTC
TRBV7-9	many	NA	TRBJ2-1	CASSAPGAHYNEQFF	TGTGCCAGCAGCGCCCCGGGGGCCCACTACAATGAGCAGTTCTTC
TRBV20-1	few	NA	TRBJ2-1	CSARGRESSYNEQFF	TGCAGTGCTAGAGGTCGGGAGAGCTCCTACAATGAGCAGTTCTTC
TRBV20-1	NA	TRBD2	TRBJ2-7	CSARTTSGFDYEQYF	TGCAGTGCTAGAACAACTAGCGGGTTTGACTACGAGCAGTACTTC
TRBV6-5	NA	TRBD1	TRBJ1-1	CASSKGQGARGTEAFF	TGTGCCAGCAGTAAGGGACAGGGGGCGCGGGGCACTGAAGCTTTCTTT
TRBV4-1	many	NA	TRBJ2-3	CASSLSNQRTISPTDTQYF	TGCGCCAGCAGCCTAAGTAACCAGCGGACCATCTCTCCGACAGATACGCAGTATTTT
TRBV20-1	many	TRBD1	TRBJ1-4	CSATPPGTGSEKLFF	TGCAGTGCTACTCCTCCCGGGACAGGTTCCGAAAAACTGTTTTTT
TRBV18	NA	NA	TRBJ2-3	CASSHPGFIDTQYF	TGTGCCAGCTCACACCCGGGATTTATAGATACGCAGTATTTT
TRBV6-6	many	NA	TRBJ1-5	CAAYKGEGNQPQHF	TGTGCCGCATACAAGGGGGAGGGAAATCAGCCCCAGCATTTT
TRBV20-1	NA	NA	TRBJ2-1	CSGELVGNEQFF	TGCAGTGGGGAGCTCGTGGGGAATGAGCAGTTCTTC
TRBV3-1	many	NA	TRBJ2-4	CASSHGDGAKNIQYF	TGTGCCAGCAGCCACGGGGACGGGGCCAAAAACATTCAGTACTTC
TRBV5-1	many	NA	TRBJ1-5	CASSLTASGINSNQPQHF	TGCGCCAGCAGCCTGACCGCGAGTGGGATAAATAGCAATCAGCCCCAGCATTTT
TRBV20-1	many	TRBD2	TRBJ2-7	CSARLAGFHYEQYF	TGCAGTGCTAGACTAGCGGGGTTTCACTACGAGCAGTACTTC